This T cell receptor (beta chain) was documented in a study of CD8 T cells in ankylosing spondylitis. Study findings and constraints: A TCR beta motif of fewer than ten highly homologous variants seemed to mark ankylosing spondylitis blood.

Library preparation for TCR beta used quantitative 5'-RACE with molecular barcodes. MiXCR, applied by TCRdb to the 5' RACE reads, yields one record per CDR3 protein. The sample records some 300,000 distinct CDR3 sequences, less than 25% being singletons. This clonotype was seen more than once but under ten times. Its antigen is currently unknown. With V trimmed by 3 bases and J by 2 bases, 9 bases remained unmatched. This CDR3 has 16 amino acids. Looked up from germline, CDR1 is DFQATT and CDR2 is SNEGSKA (reference sequence). This chain uses TRBV20-1 with TRBJ2-2; 7 nucleotides match TRBD1. The receptor was isolated from a female donor with ankylosing spondylitis or in good health (not recorded which). The sample comprised blood, either unsorted or a sorted T cell fraction (not recorded which). CDR3 in DNA: TGCAGTGCTAGCCTAACAGGGGCCGCAAACACCGGGGAGCTGTTTTTT. Protein product: CSASLTGAANTGELFF.